What follows is one TCR beta chain and its context. What it recognizes is unknown. This sample is drawn from a study of OX40 agonist ivuxolimab in advanced cancers. Study context: There were three patients with partial responses, one having hepatocellular carcinoma and two cutaneous melanoma.

Whole-study results and caveats: Some nonresponders also had low normalized T-cell clonal expansion.

Clones were read by immunoSEQ multiplex PCR, and TCRdb kept only the in-frame ones, dropping some. The profile shows 65,000 to 80,000 clones, 91% of them singletons. The germline gives CDR1 SGDLS, CDR2 YYNGEE. V shed 4 bases, J shed 3 bases, and the junction held 6 bases outside the gene matches. This CDR3 region has 15 residues. The chain carries TRBV9 and TRBJ2-1, with 8 bases lining up with TRBD2. The sequencing here drew on CD4+ or CD8+ T cells sorted from blood, taken in a trial of the OX40 agonist ivuxolimab. The TCR originated in an adult with an advanced solid tumor such as melanoma, head and neck, liver or kidney cancer. CDR3 in amino acids: CASSPRTSSYNEQFF. The CDR3 DNA reads as TGTGCCAGCAGCCCACGGACTAGCAGCTACAATGAGCAGTTCTTC.